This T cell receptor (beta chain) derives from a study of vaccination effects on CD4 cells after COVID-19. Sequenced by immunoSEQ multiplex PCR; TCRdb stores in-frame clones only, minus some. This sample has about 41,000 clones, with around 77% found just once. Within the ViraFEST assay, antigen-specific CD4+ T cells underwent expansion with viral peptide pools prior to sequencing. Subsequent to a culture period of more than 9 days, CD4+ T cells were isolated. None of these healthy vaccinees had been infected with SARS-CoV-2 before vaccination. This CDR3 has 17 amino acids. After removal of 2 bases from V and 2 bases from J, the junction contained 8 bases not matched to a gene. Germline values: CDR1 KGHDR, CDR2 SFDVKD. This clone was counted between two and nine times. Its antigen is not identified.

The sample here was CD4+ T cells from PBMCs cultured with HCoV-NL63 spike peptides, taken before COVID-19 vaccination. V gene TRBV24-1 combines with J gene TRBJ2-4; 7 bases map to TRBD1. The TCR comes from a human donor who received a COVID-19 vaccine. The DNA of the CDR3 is TGTGCCACCAGTGATTCGAGGGGGCTGGGGTCCAAAAACATTCAGTACTTC. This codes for CATSDSRGLGSKNIQYF.